This T cell receptor (beta chain) was sequenced in a study of blood T cell repertoires in COVID-19. This clone showed up just a few times. CDR1 LNHDA and CDR2 SQIVND come from the germline V gene (reference sequence). The CDR3 is 16 residues long. V shed 6 bases and J 7 bases; nucleotides not matched to a gene: 11. Repertoires were generated with immunoSEQ multiplex PCR, while TCRdb's copy carries only in-frame clones and drops some. The data show over 400,000 clones, approximately 86% seen once. Sequenced: PBMCs or T cells enriched from blood (not recorded which). This clonotype was sampled from an older woman who had recovered from COVID-19. The rearrangement joins TRBV19 to TRBJ1-4; 10 bases agree with TRBD1. The CDR3 nucleotides read TGTGCCAGTAGCCCTTGGCCCCGGGACAGGGGTGAAAAACTGTTTTTT. Protein product: CASSPWPRDRGEKLFF.